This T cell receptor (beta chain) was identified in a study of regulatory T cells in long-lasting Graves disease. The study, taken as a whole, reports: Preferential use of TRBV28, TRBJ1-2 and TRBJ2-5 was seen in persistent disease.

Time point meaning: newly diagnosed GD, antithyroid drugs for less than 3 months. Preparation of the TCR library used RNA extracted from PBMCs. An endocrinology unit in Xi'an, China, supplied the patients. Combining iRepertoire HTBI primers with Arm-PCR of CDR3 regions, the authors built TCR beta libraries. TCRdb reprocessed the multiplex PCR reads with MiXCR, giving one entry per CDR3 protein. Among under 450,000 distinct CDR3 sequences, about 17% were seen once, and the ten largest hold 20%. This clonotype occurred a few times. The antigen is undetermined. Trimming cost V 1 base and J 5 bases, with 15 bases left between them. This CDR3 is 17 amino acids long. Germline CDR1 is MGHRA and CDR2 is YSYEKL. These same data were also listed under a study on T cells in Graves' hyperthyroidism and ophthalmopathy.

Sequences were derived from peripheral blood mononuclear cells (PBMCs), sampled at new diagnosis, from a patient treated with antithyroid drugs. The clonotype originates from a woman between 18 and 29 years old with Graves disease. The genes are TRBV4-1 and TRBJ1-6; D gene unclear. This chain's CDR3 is CASSQVSASTDNSPLHF. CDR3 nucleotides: TGCGCCAGCAGCCAAGTTTCGGCTTCCACGGATAATTCACCCCTCCACTTT.